Following are 11 T cell receptor beta chains from one sample sequenced in a study of blood T cell repertoires in COVID-19. TCRdb's copy holds only in-frame clones and misses some; the assay was immunoSEQ multiplex PCR. This table has 30,000 to 40,000 clones, around nine tenths appearing once. Sequencing was performed on peripheral blood. The source of these receptors is a human donor with active COVID-19. The donor label of this sample is uncertain.

J is TRBJ2-1 and V is TRBV7-9, with D possibly TRBD2 on 7 matching bases. The CDR3 is 18 residues long. V lost 3 bases to trimming and J lost 0 bases, with 18 bases between them. The germline V gene encodes CDR1 SEHNR and CDR2 FQNEAQ (reference sequence). CDR3 coding DNA: TGTGCCAGCAGCTTTGTTCCAGGGGACTACAGCTCCTACAATGAGCAGTTCTTC. This codes for CASSFVPGDYSSYNEQFF.

This clone was observed once. The V and J genes are TRBV5-6 and TRBJ2-7; D call uncertain. The CDR3 sequence is 13 residues long. Per the germline V gene, CDR1 is SGHDT and CDR2 is YYEEEE. The V and J ends lost 0 bases and 3 bases respectively, with 7 bases between them. CDR3 sequence reads: CASSLGQIYEQYF. The CDR3, as DNA: TGTGCCAGCAGCTTGGGACAAATCTACGAGCAGTACTTC.

Only one count was recorded for this clone. This chain joins TRBV24-1 and TRBJ2-3; no definite D call. V lost 3 bases and J lost 3, with 15 bases in between. CDR3 length: 16 amino acids. From germline, CDR1 is KGHDR and CDR2 SFDVKD. The DNA of the CDR3 is TGTGCCACCAGTGATCATTTGCTTGAGGATACAGATACGCAGTATTTT. Protein product: CATSDHLLEDTDTQYF.

The rearrangement joins TRBV29-1 to TRBJ1-6, with 8 bases aligning to TRBD1. The ends lost 6 bases at V and 4 bases at J; junction bases unmatched: 8. Germline V gene data show CDR1 as SQVTM and CDR2 as ANQGSEA. CDR3 length: 15 amino acids. The CDR3 bases are TGCAGCGTAAGAACAGGGGGAACTTATAATTCACCCCTCCACTTT. It translates to CSVRTGGTYNSPLHF.

The J gene is TRBJ2-3, the V gene TRBV7-2; D is perhaps TRBD1 (5 bases). The CDR3 has 14 amino acids. V was cut by 5 bases and J by 6 bases, with 15 bases left in between. Looked up from germline, CDR1 is SGHTA and CDR2 is FQGNSA. The CDR3: CASSTRQYRDTQYF. CDR3 DNA sequence: TGTGCCAGCAGCACCCGACAGTACAGGGATACGCAGTATTTT.

The rearrangement joins TRBV6-2 or TRBV6-3 to TRBJ2-1; a possible D gene is TRBD2 (5 bases). Germline CDR1 and CDR2: MNHEY and SVGEGT. V was shortened by 6 bases and J by 3 bases, with 18 bases between the two germline ends. This CDR3 has 16 residues. The CDR3 DNA sequence: TGTGCCAGCAGCACCACGGGGATAGGTTACTACAATGAGCAGTTCTTC. As protein: CASSTTGIGYYNEQFF.

The genes are TRBV19 and TRBJ1-5; TRBD1 agrees at 10 bases. Germline V gene lookup returns CDR1 LNHDA and CDR2 SQIVND (reference sequence). The CDR3 is made up of 16 amino acids. Losses at the gene ends were 5 bases for V and 6 bases for J; bases not matched to a gene: 10. CDR3 amino acids: CASSRRTGGSGQPQHF. In DNA form, the CDR3 reads TGTGCCAGTAGTCGAAGGACAGGGGGGTCGGGTCAGCCCCAGCATTTT.

This chain joins TRBV28 and TRBJ2-3; 12 bases are shared with TRBD2. Unmatched junction bases numbered 9, after V lost 3 bases and J lost 2 bases. Per the germline V gene, CDR1 is MDHEN and CDR2 is SYDVKM. This CDR3 region has 18 residues. Here the CDR3 DNA reads TGTGCCAGCAGTTTTACACCCCGACTAGCGGGGGACACAGATACGCAGTATTTT. Its translation: CASSFTPRLAGDTDTQYF. The full variable domain, in which reference TRBV28 and TRBJ2-3 provide the parts outside the CDR3, is DVKVTQSSRYLVKRTGEKVFLECVQDMDHENMFWYRQDPGLGLRLIYFSYDVKMKEKGDIPEGYSVSREKKERFSLILESASTNQTSMYLCASSFTPRLAGDTDTQYFGPGTRLTVL.

The chain carries TRBV4-2 and TRBJ1-5, with D unresolved. The CDR3 contains 15 residues. Germline V gene sequence: CDR1 LGHNA, CDR2 YNFKEQ. V lost 0 bases, J lost 3 bases, and 9 bases lay in between. CDR3 sequence: CASSQDGQVNQPQHF. The CDR3 DNA is TGTGCCAGCAGCCAAGATGGCCAGGTCAATCAGCCCCAGCATTTT.

The gene calls are TRBV2 and TRBJ1-5; TRBD1 matches at 9 bases. V lost 5 bases to trimming and J lost 0 bases; unmatched junction nucleotides: 2. The germline CDR1 and CDR2 sequences are SNHLY and FYNNEI. The CDR3 is made up of 15 amino acids. The CDR3 DNA is TGTGCCAGCAGTCGGGACAGGGCTAGCAATCAGCCCCAGCATTTT. Protein: CASSRDRASNQPQHF.

This chain links TRBV5-1 with TRBJ2-2; D is perhaps TRBD2 (5 bases). Trimming took 0 bases from V and 9 from J, leaving 6 bases between them. The CDR3 has 12 residues. Germline V gene sequence: CDR1 SGHRS, CDR2 YFSETQ. CDR3 DNA sequence: TGCGCCAGCAGCTTGGCGGGGAGGGAGCTGTTTTTT. Its translation is CASSLAGRELFF.